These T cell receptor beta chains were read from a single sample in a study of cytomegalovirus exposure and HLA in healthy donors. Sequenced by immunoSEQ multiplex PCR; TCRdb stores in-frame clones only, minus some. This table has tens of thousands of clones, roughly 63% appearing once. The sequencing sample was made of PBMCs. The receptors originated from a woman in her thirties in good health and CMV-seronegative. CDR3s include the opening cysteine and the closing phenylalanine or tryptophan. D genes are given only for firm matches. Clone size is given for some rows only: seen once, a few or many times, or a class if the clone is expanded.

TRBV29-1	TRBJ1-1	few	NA	CSVHRVHTEAFF	TGCAGCGTTCACAGGGTTCACACTGAAGCTTTCTTT
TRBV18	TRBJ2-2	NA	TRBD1	CASSRDSTGELFF	TGTGCCAGCTCCCGGGACAGCACCGGGGAGCTGTTTTTT
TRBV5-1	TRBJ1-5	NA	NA	CASSFSGALNQPQHF	TGCGCCAGCAGCTTTAGTGGGGCGTTAAATCAGCCCCAGCATTTT
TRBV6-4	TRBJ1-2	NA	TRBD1	CASSETGDYGYTF	TGTGCCAGCAGTGAAACAGGGGACTATGGCTACACCTTC
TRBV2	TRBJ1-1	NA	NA	CASRDSLTEAFF	TGTGCCAGCAGAGACAGTCTCACTGAAGCTTTCTTT
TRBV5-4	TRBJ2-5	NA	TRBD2	CAILVSGASQETQYF	TGTGCCATACTTGTTAGCGGGGCTTCCCAAGAGACCCAGTACTTC
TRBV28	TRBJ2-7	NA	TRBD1	CASSPRQGSYEQYF	TGTGCCAGCAGTCCGCGACAGGGTTCCTACGAGCAGTACTTC
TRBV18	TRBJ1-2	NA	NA	CASSPSRDYGYTF	TGTGCCAGCTCACCAAGCCGGGACTATGGCTACACCTTC
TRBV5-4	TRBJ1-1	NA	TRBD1	CASRADTGGLAEAFF	TGTGCCAGCAGGGCGGATACAGGGGGTCTGGCTGAAGCTTTCTTT
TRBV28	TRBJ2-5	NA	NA	CASSLNSQETQYF	TGTGCCAGCAGTTTGAACAGCCAAGAGACCCAGTACTTC
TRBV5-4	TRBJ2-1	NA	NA	CASSLGGKLDEQFF	TGTGCCAGCAGCTTGGGAGGAAAGCTTGATGAGCAGTTCTTC
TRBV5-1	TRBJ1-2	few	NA	CASSLGLGAGSYGYTF	TGCGCCAGCAGCTTGGGGTTGGGCGCTGGGAGCTATGGCTACACCTTC
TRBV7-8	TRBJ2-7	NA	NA	CASSLREGGLEQYF	TGTGCCAGCAGCTTAAGGGAGGGGGGTCTCGAGCAGTACTTC
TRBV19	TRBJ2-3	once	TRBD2	CASSLLPGLAGGTDTQYF	TGTGCCAGTAGTCTTCTACCGGGACTAGCGGGGGGGACAGATACGCAGTATTTT
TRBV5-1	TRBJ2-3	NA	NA	CASSPGTDTQYF	TGCGCCAGCAGCCCTGGCACAGATACGCAGTATTTT
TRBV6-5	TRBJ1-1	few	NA	CASSSSGTEAFF	TGTGCCAGCAGTTCGAGCGGGACTGAAGCTTTCTTT
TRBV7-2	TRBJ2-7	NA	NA	CASSLVQSYEQYF	TGTGCCAGCAGCTTAGTCCAGTCCTACGAGCAGTACTTC
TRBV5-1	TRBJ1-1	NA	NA	CASSASQGLNTEAFF	TGCGCCAGCAGCGCGTCTCAGGGGCTGAACACTGAAGCTTTCTTT
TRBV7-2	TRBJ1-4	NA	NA	CASSLGQALNEKLFF	TGTGCCAGCAGCTTAGGGCAGGCCCTTAATGAAAAACTGTTTTTT
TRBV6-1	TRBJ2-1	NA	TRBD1	CASRALQGNKFF	TGTGCCAGCAGGGCACTACAGGGGAATAAGTTCTTC
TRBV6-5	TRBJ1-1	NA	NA	CASSYGGHAEAFF	TGTGCCAGCAGTTACGGCGGTCACGCTGAAGCTTTCTTT
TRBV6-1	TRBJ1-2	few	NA	CASSEQDAGREGYTF	TGTGCCAGCAGTGAACAGGACGCAGGGAGGGAGGGCTACACCTTC
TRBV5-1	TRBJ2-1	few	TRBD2	CASSQWGTAGGSYNEQFF	TGCGCCAGCAGCCAATGGGGTACAGCGGGAGGGTCCTACAATGAGCAGTTCTTC
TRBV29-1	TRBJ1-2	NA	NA	CSVERGYGYTF	TGCAGCGTTGAACGAGGCTATGGCTACACCTTC
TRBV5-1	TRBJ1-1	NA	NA	CASSLGGGGMNTEAFF	TGCGCCAGCAGCTTGGGTGGCGGGGGGATGAACACTGAAGCTTTCTTT
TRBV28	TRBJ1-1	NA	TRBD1	CASSGQGWTEAFF	TGTGCCAGCAGCGGACAGGGGTGGACTGAAGCTTTCTTT
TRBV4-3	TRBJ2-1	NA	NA	CASSPGGGAGSSENEQFF	TGCGCCAGCAGCCCAGGTGGGGGTGCGGGAAGCTCGGAAAATGAGCAGTTCTTC
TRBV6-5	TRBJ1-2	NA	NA	CASSPPWGNGYTF	TGTGCCAGCAGTCCCCCCTGGGGCAACGGCTACACCTTC
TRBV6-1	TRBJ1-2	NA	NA	CASSEALGAYGYTF	TGTGCCAGCAGTGAAGCGCTTGGGGCCTATGGCTACACCTTC
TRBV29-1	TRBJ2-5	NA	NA	CSVAYRLTETQYF	TGCAGCGTTGCCTACAGGTTAACGGAGACCCAGTACTTC
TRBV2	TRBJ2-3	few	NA	CASSVGGPSTDTQYF	TGTGCCAGCAGTGTAGGCGGTCCTAGCACAGATACGCAGTATTTT
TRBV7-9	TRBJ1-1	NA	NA	CASSFVSGAFF	TGTGCCAGCAGCTTTGTCTCAGGGGCTTTCTTT
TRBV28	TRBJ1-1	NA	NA	CASSFLNTEAFF	TGTGCCAGCAGTTTCTTGAACACTGAAGCTTTCTTT
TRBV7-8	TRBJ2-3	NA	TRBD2	CASSHSGGVQDTQYF	TGTGCCAGCAGCCATAGCGGGGGGGTTCAAGATACGCAGTATTTT
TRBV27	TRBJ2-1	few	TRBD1	CASSYRQGLGNEQFF	TGTGCCAGCAGTTATCGACAGGGGTTGGGGAATGAGCAGTTCTTC
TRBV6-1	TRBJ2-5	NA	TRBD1	CASSELGGVRVYQETQYF	TGTGCCAGCAGTGAATTAGGGGGCGTTAGGGTCTACCAAGAGACCCAGTACTTC
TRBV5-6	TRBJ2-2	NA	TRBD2	CASSLGLASGELFF	TGTGCCAGCAGCTTGGGACTAGCTAGCGGGGAGCTGTTTTTT
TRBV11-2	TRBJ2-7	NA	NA	CASSLDPGPEQYF	TGTGCCAGCAGCTTAGACCCAGGGCCCGAGCAGTACTTC
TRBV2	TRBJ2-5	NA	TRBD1	CASRADRGKQETQYF	TGTGCCAGCAGAGCAGACAGGGGGAAACAAGAGACCCAGTACTTC
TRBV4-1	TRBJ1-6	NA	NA	CASSPQGLSPLHF	TGCGCCAGCAGCCCCCAGGGGCTTTCACCCCTCCACTTT
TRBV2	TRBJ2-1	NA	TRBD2	CASWSGGAGNEQFF	TGTGCCAGCTGGAGCGGGGGGGCCGGGAATGAGCAGTTCTTC